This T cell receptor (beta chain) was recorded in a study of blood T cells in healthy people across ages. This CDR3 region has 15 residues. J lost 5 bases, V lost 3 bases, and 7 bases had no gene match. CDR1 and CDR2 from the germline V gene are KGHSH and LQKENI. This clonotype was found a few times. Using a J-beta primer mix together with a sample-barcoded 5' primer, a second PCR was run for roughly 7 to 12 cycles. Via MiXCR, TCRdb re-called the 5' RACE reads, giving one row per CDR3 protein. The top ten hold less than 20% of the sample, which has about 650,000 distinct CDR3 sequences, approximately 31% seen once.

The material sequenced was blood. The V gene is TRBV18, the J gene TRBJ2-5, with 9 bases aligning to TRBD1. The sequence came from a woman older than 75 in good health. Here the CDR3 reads CASSPMDRGGETQYF. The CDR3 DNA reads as TGTGCCAGCTCACCGATGGACAGGGGCGGCGAGACCCAGTACTTC.